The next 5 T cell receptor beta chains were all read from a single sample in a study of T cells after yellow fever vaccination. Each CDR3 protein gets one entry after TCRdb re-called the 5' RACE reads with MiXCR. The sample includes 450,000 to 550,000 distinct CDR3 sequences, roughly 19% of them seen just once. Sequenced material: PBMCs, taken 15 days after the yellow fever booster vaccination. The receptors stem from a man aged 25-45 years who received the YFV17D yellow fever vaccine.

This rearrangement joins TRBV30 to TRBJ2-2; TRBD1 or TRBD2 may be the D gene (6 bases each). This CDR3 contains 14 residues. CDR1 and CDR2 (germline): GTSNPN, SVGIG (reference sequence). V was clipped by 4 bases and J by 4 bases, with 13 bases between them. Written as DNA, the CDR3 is TGTGCCTGGACGGGGGCTCTGAGCACCGGGGAGCTGTTTTTT. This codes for CAWTGALSTGELFF.

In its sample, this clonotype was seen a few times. The CDR3 DNA reads as TGTGCCACCAGAACTAGCGGTTCGGGAACCGGGGAGCTGTTTTTT. Amino acid sequence: CATRTSGSGTGELFF. V usage is TRBV24-1 and J usage is TRBJ2-2; 8 nucleotides line up with TRBD2. The CDR3 is 15 amino acids. CDR1 and CDR2 from the germline V gene are KGHDR and SFDVKD. After removal of 7 bases from V and 5 bases from J, the junction contained 8 bases not matched to a gene.

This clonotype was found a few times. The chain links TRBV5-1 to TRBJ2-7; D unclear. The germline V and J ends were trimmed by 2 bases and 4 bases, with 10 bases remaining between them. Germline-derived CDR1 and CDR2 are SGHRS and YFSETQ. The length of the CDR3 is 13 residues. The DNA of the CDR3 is TGCGCCAGCAGCTTTGAGGCCCTATACGAGCAGTACTTC. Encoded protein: CASSFEALYEQYF.

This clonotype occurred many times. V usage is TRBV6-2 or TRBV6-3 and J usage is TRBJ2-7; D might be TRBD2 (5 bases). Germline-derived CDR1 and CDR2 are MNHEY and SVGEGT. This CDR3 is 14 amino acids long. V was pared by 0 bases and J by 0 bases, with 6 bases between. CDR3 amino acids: CASSYSTNSYEQYF. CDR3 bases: TGTGCCAGCAGTTACTCGACTAACTCCTACGAGCAGTACTTC.

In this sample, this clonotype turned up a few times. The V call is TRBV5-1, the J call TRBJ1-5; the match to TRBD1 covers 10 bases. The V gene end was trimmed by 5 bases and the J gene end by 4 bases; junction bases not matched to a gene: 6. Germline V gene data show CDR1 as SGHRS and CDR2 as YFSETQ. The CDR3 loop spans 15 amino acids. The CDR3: CASRETGGLNQPQHF. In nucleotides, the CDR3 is TGCGCCAGCAGGGAGACAGGGGGCCTGAATCAGCCCCAGCATTTT.